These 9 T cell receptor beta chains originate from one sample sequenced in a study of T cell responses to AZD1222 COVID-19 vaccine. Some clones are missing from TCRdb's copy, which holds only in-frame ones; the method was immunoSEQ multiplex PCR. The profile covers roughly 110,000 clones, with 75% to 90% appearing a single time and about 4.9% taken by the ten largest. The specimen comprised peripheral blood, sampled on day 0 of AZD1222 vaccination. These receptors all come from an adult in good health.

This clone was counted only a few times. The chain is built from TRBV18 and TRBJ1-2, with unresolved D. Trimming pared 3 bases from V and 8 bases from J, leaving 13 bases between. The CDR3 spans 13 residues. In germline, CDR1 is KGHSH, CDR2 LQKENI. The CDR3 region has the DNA TGTGCCAGCTCACCCTCGCCTGAAATCGGCTACACCTTC. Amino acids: CASSPSPEIGYTF.

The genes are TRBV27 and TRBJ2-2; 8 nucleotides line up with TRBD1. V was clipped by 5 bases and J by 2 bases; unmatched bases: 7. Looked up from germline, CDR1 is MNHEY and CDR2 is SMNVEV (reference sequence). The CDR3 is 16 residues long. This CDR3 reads CASSLHGTGNTGELFF. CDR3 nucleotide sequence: TGTGCCAGCAGTCTACACGGGACAGGCAACACCGGGGAGCTGTTTTTT.

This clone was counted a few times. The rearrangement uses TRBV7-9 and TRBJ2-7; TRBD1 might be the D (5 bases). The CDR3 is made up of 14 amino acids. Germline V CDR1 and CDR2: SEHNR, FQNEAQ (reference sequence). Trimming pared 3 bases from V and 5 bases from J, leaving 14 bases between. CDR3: CASSLRQWFNEQYF. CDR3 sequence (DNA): TGTGCCAGCAGCTTGCGACAGTGGTTCAACGAGCAGTACTTC.

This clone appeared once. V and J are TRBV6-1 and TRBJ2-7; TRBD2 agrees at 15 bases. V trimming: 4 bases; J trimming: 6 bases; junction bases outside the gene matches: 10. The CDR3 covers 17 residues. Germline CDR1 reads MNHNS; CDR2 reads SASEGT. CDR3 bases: TGTGCCAGCAGTGGCCGGACTAGCGGGAGGGCCCTCGGCGAGCAGTACTTC. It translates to CASSGRTSGRALGEQYF.

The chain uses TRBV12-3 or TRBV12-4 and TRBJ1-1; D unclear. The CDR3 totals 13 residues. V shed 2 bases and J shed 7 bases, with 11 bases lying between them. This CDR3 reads CASSLTSRVEAFF. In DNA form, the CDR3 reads TGTGCCAGCAGTTTAACAAGCCGCGTTGAAGCTTTCTTT.

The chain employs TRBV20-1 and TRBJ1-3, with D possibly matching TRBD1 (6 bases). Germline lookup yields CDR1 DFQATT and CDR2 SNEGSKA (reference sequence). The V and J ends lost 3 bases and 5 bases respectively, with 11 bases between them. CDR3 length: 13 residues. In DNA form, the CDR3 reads TGCAGTGCTAGTGGGGGGGACAGAAACACCATATATTTT. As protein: CSASGGDRNTIYF.

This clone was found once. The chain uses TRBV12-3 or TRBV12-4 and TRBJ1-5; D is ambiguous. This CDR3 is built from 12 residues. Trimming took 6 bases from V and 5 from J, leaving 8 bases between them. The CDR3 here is CASSSPHQPQHF. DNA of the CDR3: TGTGCCAGCAGCTCCCCACATCAGCCCCAGCATTTT.

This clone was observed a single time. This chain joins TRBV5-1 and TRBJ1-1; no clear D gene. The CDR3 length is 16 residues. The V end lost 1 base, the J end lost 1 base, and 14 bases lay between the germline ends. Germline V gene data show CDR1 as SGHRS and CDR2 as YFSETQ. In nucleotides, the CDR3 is TGCGCCAGCAGCTTGAGGCCGCGTGACGGGAACACTGAAGCTTTCTTT. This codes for CASSLRPRDGNTEAFF.

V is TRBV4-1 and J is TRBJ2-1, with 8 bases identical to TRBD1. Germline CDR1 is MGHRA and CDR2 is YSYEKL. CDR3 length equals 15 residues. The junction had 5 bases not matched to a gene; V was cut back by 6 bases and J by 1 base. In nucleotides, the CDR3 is TGCGCCAGCAGACTAGACAGGGGATCCTACAATGAGCAGTTCTTC. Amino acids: CASRLDRGSYNEQFF.